A single TCR beta chain is shown here with its context. This record belongs to a study of blood T cell repertoires in COVID-19. Whole-study context: The United States, Italy and Spain provided the acute and convalescent COVID-19 samples. PBMCs, B-cell-depleted T cells, or T cells were the source of the cDNA or gDNA that made up the material.

The germline V gene has CDR1 SQVTM and CDR2 ANQGSEA. CDR3 size: 17 residues. V was trimmed by 1 base and J by 2 bases, leaving 18 bases between them. The authors' processing: Reference gene primer amplification gave estimated nucleated cell counts. Assay: immunoSEQ multiplex PCR; the TCRdb copy retains only in-frame clones and omits some. V, J and clone size are those of that table, while D and trimming were read from the DNA. The sample holds about 270,000 clones; about 85% are singletons and the top ten take 10% to 15%. The source material was peripheral blood. The receptor was isolated from a human donor in a cohort sampled during active COVID-19. The chain links TRBV29-1 to TRBJ2-1; a possible D gene is TRBD2 (7 bases). CDR3 region: CSVEGRRGREPYNEQFF. As DNA, the CDR3 is TGCAGCGTTGAAGGTCGTCGGGGGCGGGAGCCCTACAATGAGCAGTTCTTC.